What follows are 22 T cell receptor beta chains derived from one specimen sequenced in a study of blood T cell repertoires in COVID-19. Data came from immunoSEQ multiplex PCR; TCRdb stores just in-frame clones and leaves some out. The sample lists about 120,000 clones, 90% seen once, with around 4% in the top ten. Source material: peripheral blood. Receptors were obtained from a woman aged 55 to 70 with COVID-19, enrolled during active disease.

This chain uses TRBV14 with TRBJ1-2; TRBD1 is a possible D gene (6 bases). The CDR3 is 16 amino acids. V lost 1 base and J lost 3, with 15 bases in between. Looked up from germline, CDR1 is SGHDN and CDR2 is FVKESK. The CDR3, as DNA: TGTGCCAGCAGCCAAGGGGCAGGGAAGGGGGACTATGGCTACACCTTC. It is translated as CASSQGAGKGDYGYTF.

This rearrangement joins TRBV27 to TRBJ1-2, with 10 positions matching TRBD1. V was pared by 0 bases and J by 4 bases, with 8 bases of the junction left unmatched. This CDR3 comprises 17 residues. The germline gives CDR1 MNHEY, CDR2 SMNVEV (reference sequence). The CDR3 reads CASSLSSATGGSYGYTF. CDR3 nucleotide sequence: TGTGCCAGCAGTTTATCGTCCGCGACAGGGGGCAGCTATGGCTACACCTTC.

The CDR3 reads CASRGTVNNEQFF. CDR3 in DNA: TGTGCCAGCCGGGGGACAGTCAACAATGAGCAGTTCTTC. The gene calls are TRBV6-5 and TRBJ2-1, with D perhaps matching TRBD1 (7 bases). The ends were cut back, 8 bases at V and 5 bases at J, with 13 bases in the middle. The CDR3 consists of 13 residues. Germline assignment: CDR1 MNHEY and CDR2 SVGAGI.

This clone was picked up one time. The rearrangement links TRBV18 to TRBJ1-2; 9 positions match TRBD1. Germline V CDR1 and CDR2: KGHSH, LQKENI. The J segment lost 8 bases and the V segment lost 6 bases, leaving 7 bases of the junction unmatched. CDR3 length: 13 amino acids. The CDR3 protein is CASSPDRGRGYTF. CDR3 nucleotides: TGTGCCAGCTCCCCGGACAGGGGACGAGGCTACACCTTC.

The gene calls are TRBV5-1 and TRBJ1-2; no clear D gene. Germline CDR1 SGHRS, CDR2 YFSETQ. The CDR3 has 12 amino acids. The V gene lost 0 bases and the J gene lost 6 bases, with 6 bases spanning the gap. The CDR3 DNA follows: TGCGCCAGCAGCTTGGTATCGGATGGCTACACCTTC. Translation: CASSLVSDGYTF.

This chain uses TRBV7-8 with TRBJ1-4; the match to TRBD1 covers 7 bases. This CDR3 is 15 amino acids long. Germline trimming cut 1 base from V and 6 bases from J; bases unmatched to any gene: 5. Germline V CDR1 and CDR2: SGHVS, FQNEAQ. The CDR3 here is CASSLVQGVDEKLFF. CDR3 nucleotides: TGTGCCAGCAGCTTAGTGCAGGGGGTAGATGAAAAACTGTTTTTT.

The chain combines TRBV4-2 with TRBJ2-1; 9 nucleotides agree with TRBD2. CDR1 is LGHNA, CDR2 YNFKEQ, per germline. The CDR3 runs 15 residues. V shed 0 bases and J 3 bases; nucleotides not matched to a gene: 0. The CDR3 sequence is CASSQERGGYNEQFF. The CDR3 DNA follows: TGTGCCAGCAGCCAAGAGCGGGGGGGCTACAATGAGCAGTTCTTC.

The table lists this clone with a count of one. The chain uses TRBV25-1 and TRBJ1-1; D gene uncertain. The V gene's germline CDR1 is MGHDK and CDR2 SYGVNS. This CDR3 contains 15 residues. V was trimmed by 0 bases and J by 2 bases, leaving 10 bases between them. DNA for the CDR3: TGTGCCAGCAGTGAATATAGAGGGAGAAACACTGAAGCTTTCTTT. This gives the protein CASSEYRGRNTEAFF.

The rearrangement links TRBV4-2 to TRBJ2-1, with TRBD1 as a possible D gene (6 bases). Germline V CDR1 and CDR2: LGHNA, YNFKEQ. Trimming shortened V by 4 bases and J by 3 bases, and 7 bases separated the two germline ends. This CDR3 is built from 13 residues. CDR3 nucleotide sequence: TGTGCCAGCAGCCCGGGACACTACAATGAGCAGTTCTTC. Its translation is CASSPGHYNEQFF.

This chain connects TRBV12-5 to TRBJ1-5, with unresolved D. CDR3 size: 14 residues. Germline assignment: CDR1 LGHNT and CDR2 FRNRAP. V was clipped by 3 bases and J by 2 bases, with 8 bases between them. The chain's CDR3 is CASGLEGGNQPQHF. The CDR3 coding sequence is TGTGCTAGTGGTTTAGAGGGTGGCAATCAGCCCCAGCATTTT. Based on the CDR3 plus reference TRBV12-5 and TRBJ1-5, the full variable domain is DARVTQTPRHKVTEMGQEVTMRCQPILGHNTVFWYRQTMMQGLELLAYFRNRAPLDDSGMPKDRFSAEMPDATLATLKIQPSEPRDSAVYFCASGLEGGNQPQHFGDGTRLSIL.

For the CDR3, the DNA is TGTGCCAGTAGTATAGGGTTTGGAGGGAATTCACCCCTCCACTTT. It yields the protein CASSIGFGGNSPLHF. The chain carries TRBV19 and TRBJ1-6; D remains ambiguous. V lost 1 base, J lost 7 bases, and 11 bases lay in between. The germline V gene has CDR1 LNHDA and CDR2 SQIVND (reference sequence). This CDR3 comprises 15 residues.

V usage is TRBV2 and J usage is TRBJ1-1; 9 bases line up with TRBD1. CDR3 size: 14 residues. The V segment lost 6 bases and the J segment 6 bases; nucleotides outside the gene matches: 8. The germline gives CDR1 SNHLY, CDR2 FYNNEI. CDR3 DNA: TGTGCCAGCAGGTCGGTTGGACAGGGGTCTGAAGCTTTCTTT. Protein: CASRSVGQGSEAFF.

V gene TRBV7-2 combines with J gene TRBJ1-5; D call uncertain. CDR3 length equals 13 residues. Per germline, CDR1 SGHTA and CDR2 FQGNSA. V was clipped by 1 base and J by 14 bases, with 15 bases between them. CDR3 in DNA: TGTGCCAGCAGCTTAGGGGCTGATGGGTTCAAGCATTTT. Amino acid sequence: CASSLGADGFKHF.

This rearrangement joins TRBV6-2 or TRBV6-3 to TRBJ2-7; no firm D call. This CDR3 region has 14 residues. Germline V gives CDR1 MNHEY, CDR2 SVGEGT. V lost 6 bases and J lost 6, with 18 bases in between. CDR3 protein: CASSPDTAYGEQYF. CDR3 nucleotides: TGTGCCAGCAGCCCCGACACAGCATATGGCGAGCAGTACTTC.

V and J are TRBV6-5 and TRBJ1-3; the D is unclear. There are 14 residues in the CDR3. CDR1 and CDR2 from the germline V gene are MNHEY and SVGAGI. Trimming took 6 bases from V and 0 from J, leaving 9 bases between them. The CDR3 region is CASRPGFSGNTIYF. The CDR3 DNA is TGTGCCAGCAGACCGGGTTTCTCTGGAAACACCATATATTTT.

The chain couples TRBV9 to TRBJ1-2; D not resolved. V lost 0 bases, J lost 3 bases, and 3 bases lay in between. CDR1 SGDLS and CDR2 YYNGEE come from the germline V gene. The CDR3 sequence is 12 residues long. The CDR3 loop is CASSVGDYGYTF. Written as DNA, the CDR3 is TGTGCCAGCAGCGTAGGAGACTATGGCTACACCTTC.

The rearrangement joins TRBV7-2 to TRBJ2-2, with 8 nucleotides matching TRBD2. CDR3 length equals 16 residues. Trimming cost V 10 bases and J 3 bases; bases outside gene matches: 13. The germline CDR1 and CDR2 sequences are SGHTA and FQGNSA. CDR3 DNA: TGTGCCACCGACACATCAGCGGGGGTGCACACCGGGGAGCTGTTTTTT. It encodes CATDTSAGVHTGELFF.

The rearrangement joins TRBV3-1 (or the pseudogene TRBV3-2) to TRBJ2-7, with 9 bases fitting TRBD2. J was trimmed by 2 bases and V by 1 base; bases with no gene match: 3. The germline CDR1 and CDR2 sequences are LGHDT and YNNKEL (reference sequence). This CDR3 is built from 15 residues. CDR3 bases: TGTGCCAGCAGCCAAGGAATAGCGGGGGCCTACGAGCAGTACTTC. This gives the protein CASSQGIAGAYEQYF.

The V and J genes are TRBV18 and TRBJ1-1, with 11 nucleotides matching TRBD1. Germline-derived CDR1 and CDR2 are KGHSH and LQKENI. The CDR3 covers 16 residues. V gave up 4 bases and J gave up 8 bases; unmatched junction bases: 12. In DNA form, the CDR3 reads TGTGCCAGCTCACGAATGGACAGGGGGCTAGGTACCGAAGCTTTCTTT. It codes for CASSRMDRGLGTEAFF.

In DNA, the CDR3 is TGTGCCAGCAGACTACAGGGGGGGTTAAACTACGAGCAGTACTTC. It is translated as CASRLQGGLNYEQYF. This sequence joins TRBV3-1 (or the pseudogene TRBV3-2) and TRBJ2-7, with D perhaps matching TRBD1 (8 bases). The CDR3 consists of 15 residues. Trimming took 6 bases from V and 3 from J, leaving 18 bases between them. Germline loops: CDR1 LGHDT, CDR2 YNNKEL (reference sequence).

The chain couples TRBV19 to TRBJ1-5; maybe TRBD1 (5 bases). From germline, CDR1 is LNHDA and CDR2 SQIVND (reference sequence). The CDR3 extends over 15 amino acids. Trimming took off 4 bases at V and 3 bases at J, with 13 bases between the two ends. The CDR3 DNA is TGTGCCAGTAGTACCCGAACAGGTCCCAATCAGCCCCAGCATTTT. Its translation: CASSTRTGPNQPQHF.

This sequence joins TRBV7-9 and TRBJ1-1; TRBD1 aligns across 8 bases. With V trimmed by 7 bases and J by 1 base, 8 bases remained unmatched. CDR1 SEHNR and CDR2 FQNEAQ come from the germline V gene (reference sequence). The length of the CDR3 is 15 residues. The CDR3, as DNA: TGTGCCAGCACCCAAGATGGGACAGGGAACACTGAAGCTTTCTTT. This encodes CASTQDGTGNTEAFF.